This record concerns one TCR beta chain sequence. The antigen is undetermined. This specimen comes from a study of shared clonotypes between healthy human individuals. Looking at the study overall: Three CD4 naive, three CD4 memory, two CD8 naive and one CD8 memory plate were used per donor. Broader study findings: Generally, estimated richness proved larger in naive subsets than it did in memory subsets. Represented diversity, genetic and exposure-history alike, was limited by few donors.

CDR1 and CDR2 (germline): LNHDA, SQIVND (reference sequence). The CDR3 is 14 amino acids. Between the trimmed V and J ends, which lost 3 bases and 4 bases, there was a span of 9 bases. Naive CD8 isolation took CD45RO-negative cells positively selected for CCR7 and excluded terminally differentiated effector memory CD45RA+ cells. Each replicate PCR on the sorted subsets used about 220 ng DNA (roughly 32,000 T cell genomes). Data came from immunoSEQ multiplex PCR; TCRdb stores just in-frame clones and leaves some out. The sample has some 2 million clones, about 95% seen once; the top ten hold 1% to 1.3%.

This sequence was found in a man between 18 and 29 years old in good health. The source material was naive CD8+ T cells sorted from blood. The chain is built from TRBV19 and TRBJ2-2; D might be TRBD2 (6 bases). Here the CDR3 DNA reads TGTGCCAGTAGTATTATGCGGGGCACCGGGGAGCTGTTTTTT. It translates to CASSIMRGTGELFF.